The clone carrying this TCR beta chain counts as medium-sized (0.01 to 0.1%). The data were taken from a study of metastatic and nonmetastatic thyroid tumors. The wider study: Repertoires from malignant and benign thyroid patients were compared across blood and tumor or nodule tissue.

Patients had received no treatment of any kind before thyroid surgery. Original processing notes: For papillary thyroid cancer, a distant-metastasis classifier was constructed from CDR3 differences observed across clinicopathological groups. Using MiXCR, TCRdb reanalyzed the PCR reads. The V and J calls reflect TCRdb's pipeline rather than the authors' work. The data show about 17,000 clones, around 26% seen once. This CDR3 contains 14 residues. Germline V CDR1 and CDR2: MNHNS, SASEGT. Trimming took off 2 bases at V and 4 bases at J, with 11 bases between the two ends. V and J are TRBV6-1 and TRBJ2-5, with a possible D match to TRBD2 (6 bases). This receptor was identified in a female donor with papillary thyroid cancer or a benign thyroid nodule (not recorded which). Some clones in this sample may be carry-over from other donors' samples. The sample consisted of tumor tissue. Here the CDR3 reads CASSERGIPETQYF. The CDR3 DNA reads TGTGCCAGCAGTGAACGGGGGATCCCAGAGACCCAGTACTTC.